Listed below are T cell receptor beta chains from one sample, sequenced in a study of cytomegalovirus exposure and HLA in healthy donors. Using immunoSEQ multiplex PCR, the repertoire was profiled, and TCRdb retains in-frame clones only, with some absent. The sample carries 150,000 to 200,000 clones, 65% to 80% recorded once. The sequenced material came from PBMCs. The receptors stem from a woman in her twenties or thirties in good health and CMV-seropositive. Both conserved end residues are part of each CDR3. A D gene is named only where the DNA matches it firmly. For some rows the clone size is stated as once, few or many, or as a class when expanded; others skip it.

J gene | V gene | D gene | clone size | CDR3 protein | CDR3 DNA
TRBJ2-7 | TRBV7-8 | . | . | CASSDRISSYEQYF | TGTGCCAGCTCGGACAGAATAAGCTCCTACGAGCAGTACTTC
TRBJ2-3 | TRBV6-5 | TRBD2 | . | CASSSQTSGRTDTQYF | TGTGCCAGCAGTTCCCAAACTAGCGGACGCACAGATACGCAGTATTTT
TRBJ1-2 | TRBV28 | TRBD1 | . | CASSHRGHSNYGYTF | TGTGCCAGCAGCCACAGGGGCCACTCTAACTATGGCTACACCTTC
TRBJ2-7 | TRBV27 | TRBD2 | . | CASSSQPSGAYEQYF | TGTGCCAGCAGTTCACAACCAAGCGGGGCCTACGAGCAGTACTTC
TRBJ2-2 | TRBV30 | TRBD2 | . | CAWSGSAGGLNTGELFF | TGTGCCTGGAGTGGATCAGCGGGGGGCCTGAACACCGGGGAGCTGTTTTTT
TRBJ2-7 | TRBV6-5 | TRBD2 | . | CASGLAGGPYEQYF | TGTGCCAGTGGACTAGCGGGGGGGCCCTACGAGCAGTACTTC
TRBJ2-1 | TRBV4-3 | . | . | CASSQDDFGGVPYNEQFF | TGCGCCAGCAGCCAAGACGACTTCGGTGGCGTTCCCTACAATGAGCAGTTCTTC
TRBJ1-1 | TRBV6-1 | . | . | CASTDGIQREAFF | TGTGCCAGCACCGACGGGATCCAAAGAGAAGCTTTCTTT
TRBJ1-2 | TRBV4-1 | TRBD1 | . | CASSHEPGQGRYYGYTF | TGCGCCAGCAGCCACGAACCGGGACAGGGTCGGTACTATGGCTACACCTTC
TRBJ1-5 | TRBV29-1 | . | . | CSVEGDFGQPQHF | TGCAGCGTTGAAGGTGATTTCGGTCAGCCCCAGCATTTT
TRBJ2-7 | TRBV11-2 | TRBD2 | . | CASSLAGLAGDEQYF | TGTGCCAGCAGCTTAGCGGGACTAGCGGGGGACGAGCAGTACTTC
TRBJ2-7 | TRBV4-3 | . | . | CASSQAYTPSYEQYF | TGCGCCAGCAGCCAAGCCTATACCCCATCCTACGAGCAGTACTTC
TRBJ2-5 | TRBV4-1 | TRBD1 | . | CASSPKTGGGETQYF | TGCGCCAGCAGCCCGAAAACAGGGGGTGGGGAGACCCAGTACTTC
TRBJ1-4 | TRBV7-9 | TRBD1 | . | CASSLAYRGGTNEKLFF | TGTGCCAGCAGCTTAGCGTACAGGGGAGGCACTAATGAAAAACTGTTTTTT
TRBJ2-1 | TRBV7-8 | . | . | CASRDRRSNEQFF | TGTGCCAGCAGGGACCGGAGGAGCAATGAGCAGTTCTTC
TRBJ1-2 | TRBV6-5 | . | . | CASSNKGGGYGYTF | TGTGCCAGCAGCAACAAGGGGGGGGGCTATGGCTACACCTTC
TRBJ1-2 | TRBV5-6 | . | few | CASSLDIGSAGGYTF | TGTGCCAGCAGCTTGGATATAGGATCCGCGGGAGGCTACACCTTC
TRBJ2-7 | TRBV6-6 | . | . | CASRSSSLEAYEQYF | TGTGCCAGCAGGTCCAGTTCCCTAGAGGCCTACGAGCAGTACTTC
TRBJ2-7 | TRBV5-4 | TRBD2 | . | CASSFSGGPYEQYF | TGTGCCAGCAGCTTTAGCGGGGGCCCCTACGAGCAGTACTTC
TRBJ1-1 | TRBV6-1 | . | . | CASRRGLNTEAFF | TGTGCCAGCAGGCGGGGTCTGAACACTGAAGCTTTCTTT
TRBJ2-7 | TRBV2 | . | . | CASSGGHLSSYEQYF | TGTGCCAGCAGTGGGGGACACTTGAGCTCCTACGAGCAGTACTTC
TRBJ2-3 | TRBV6-5 | TRBD2 | . | CASTAGERDTQYF | TGTGCCAGCACAGCGGGGGAGAGGGATACGCAGTATTTT
TRBJ1-2 | TRBV9 | . | few | CASSGNREGYTF | TGTGCCAGCAGCGGAAACAGGGAGGGCTACACCTTC
TRBJ2-7 | TRBV28 | TRBD1 | . | CASSRGTGASYEQYF | TGTGCCAGCAGCCGAGGGACAGGGGCCTCCTACGAGCAGTACTTC
TRBJ2-7 | TRBV19 | TRBD2 | few | CASSHGLAGGPDEQYF | TGTGCCAGTAGTCACGGACTAGCGGGGGGGCCCGACGAGCAGTACTTC
TRBJ1-3 | TRBV4-3 | . | . | CASSQVVRSPGNTIYF | TGCGCCAGCAGCCAAGTGGTACGCAGTCCCGGAAACACCATATATTTT
TRBJ2-1 | TRBV4-1 | . | few | CASSQVRNEQFF | TGCGCCAGCAGCCAAGTGAGGAATGAGCAGTTCTTC
TRBJ1-5 | TRBV19 | TRBD1 | many | CASSATRTGRGNQPQHF | TGTGCCAGTAGTGCCACGCGGACAGGGAGAGGCAATCAGCCCCAGCATTTT
TRBJ2-2 | TRBV27 | . | few | CASRLQGGGELFF | TGTGCCAGCAGGTTACAGGGAGGCGGGGAGCTGTTTTTT
TRBJ2-2 | TRBV7-2 | TRBD2 | . | CASSRTSGGENTGELFF | TGTGCCAGCAGCCGGACTAGCGGGGGGGAGAACACCGGGGAGCTGTTTTTT
TRBJ2-7 | TRBV10-3 | . | . | CAISAGTTAGAPAYEQYF | TGTGCCATCAGTGCTGGGACAACGGCGGGGGCCCCCGCGTACGAGCAGTACTTC
TRBJ1-2 | TRBV7-9 | . | . | CASSPRVGGSVVYGYTF | TGTGCCAGCAGCCCCCGTGTAGGGGGTAGTGTTGTCTATGGCTACACCTTC
TRBJ1-2 | TRBV7-9 | . | . | CASSRGGPGGVNYGYTF | TGTGCCAGCAGCCGGGGGGGCCCCGGCGGGGTCAACTATGGCTACACCTTC
TRBJ1-6 | TRBV7-8 | . | . | CASSLANRAGGINSPLHF | TGTGCCAGCAGCTTAGCCAATCGGGCGGGGGGGATTAATTCACCCCTCCACTTT
TRBJ2-3 | TRBV7-9 | . | . | CASSFPGTDTQYF | TGTGCCAGCAGCTTCCCAGGCACAGATACGCAGTATTTT
TRBJ1-5 | TRBV7-2 | TRBD1 | . | CASSLASQGAGQPQHF | TGTGCCAGCAGCTTAGCGTCCCAGGGGGCTGGACAGCCCCAGCATTTT
TRBJ1-4 | TRBV7-2 | . | . | CASSLARGSEKLFF | TGTGCCAGCAGCTTGGCGAGGGGGAGTGAAAAACTGTTTTTT
TRBJ2-3 | TRBV5-6 | TRBD2 | . | CASSLVIAGEGTDTQYF | TGTGCCAGCAGCTTGGTGATAGCGGGGGAAGGAACAGATACGCAGTATTTT
TRBJ2-7 | TRBV2 | . | . | CASSVRYEQYF | TGTGCCAGCAGTGTCAGGTACGAGCAGTACTTC
TRBJ1-5 | TRBV19 | TRBD1 | . | CASRRQGDNQPQHF | TGTGCCAGTAGGAGACAGGGGGACAATCAGCCCCAGCATTTT
TRBJ2-2 | TRBV18 | . | . | CASSPPGLIGTGELFF | TGTGCCAGCTCACCACCGGGGCTGATAGGCACCGGGGAGCTGTTTTTT
TRBJ1-5 | TRBV19 | . | . | CASGAGNQPQHF | TGTGCCAGTGGGGCAGGCAATCAGCCCCAGCATTTT
TRBJ1-2 | TRBV6-1 | . | . | CASSDPGQLYSYGYTF | TGTGCCAGCAGTGATCCCGGACAGCTATATTCCTATGGCTACACCTTC
TRBJ1-1 | TRBV19 | TRBD1 | . | CASSVQGAQGEAFF | TGTGCCAGTAGTGTTCAGGGGGCGCAGGGTGAAGCTTTCTTT
TRBJ2-2 | TRBV4-1 | TRBD2 | few | CASSQYPAGGGTGELFF | TGCGCCAGCAGCCAATACCCTGCGGGGGGAGGTACCGGGGAGCTGTTTTTT